These T cell receptor beta chains were read from a single sample in a study of cytomegalovirus exposure and HLA in healthy donors. Produced via immunoSEQ multiplex PCR; TCRdb's table is partial and in-frame only. Among roughly 100,000 clones listed, 78% were seen once. Source material: PBMCs. The receptors shown here come from a man between 25 and 39 years old in good health and CMV-seronegative. Both conserved end residues are part of each CDR3. Each record gives: V gene, clone size, D gene, J gene, CDR3 DNA, CDR3 protein. A D gene is named only where the DNA matches it firmly. Part of the rows lack a size; the others show once, few, many or a class for expanded clones.

v_gene: TRBV10-2
abundance: -
d_gene: -
j_gene: TRBJ2-5
CDR3nt: TGCGCCAGCCGCCGGGGAAGACAAGAGACCCAGTACTTC
CDR3aa: CASRRGRQETQYF

v_gene: TRBV19
abundance: -
d_gene: -
j_gene: TRBJ1-5
CDR3nt: TGTGCCAGTAGGGGCCAGGGGTGGGCCACTCAGCCCCAGCATTTT
CDR3aa: CASRGQGWATQPQHF

v_gene: TRBV2
abundance: -
d_gene: -
j_gene: TRBJ2-5
CDR3nt: TGTGCCAGCAGTTGGCAGGAAGAAGAGACCCAGTACTTC
CDR3aa: CASSWQEEETQYF

v_gene: TRBV30
abundance: once
d_gene: -
j_gene: TRBJ2-3
CDR3nt: TGTGCCTGGAGTGTATCGGGGACAAACCCATCCAGCACAGATACGCAGTATTTT
CDR3aa: CAWSVSGTNPSSTDTQYF

v_gene: TRBV4-3
abundance: -
d_gene: -
j_gene: TRBJ2-1
CDR3nt: TGCGCCAGCAGCCAAGCGCAAGCGACCTCCTACAATGAGCAGTTCTTC
CDR3aa: CASSQAQATSYNEQFF

v_gene: TRBV19
abundance: -
d_gene: -
j_gene: TRBJ2-1
CDR3nt: TGTGCCAGTAGCCCGGGGAGCGGGTGGGGACGTAATGAGCAGTTCTTC
CDR3aa: CASSPGSGWGRNEQFF

v_gene: TRBV19
abundance: -
d_gene: TRBD1
j_gene: TRBJ1-3
CDR3nt: TGTGCCAGTGTGAGGACAGGCTTCAGCTCTGGAAACACCATATATTTT
CDR3aa: CASVRTGFSSGNTIYF

v_gene: TRBV27
abundance: -
d_gene: TRBD2
j_gene: TRBJ2-7
CDR3nt: TGTGCCAGCAGGCGTAGTAGTAGCGGGGTCTACGAGCAGTACTTC
CDR3aa: CASRRSSSGVYEQYF

v_gene: TRBV2
abundance: -
d_gene: -
j_gene: TRBJ1-5
CDR3nt: TGTGCCAGCAGTGGAACGAGGGACAATCAGCCCCAGCATTTT
CDR3aa: CASSGTRDNQPQHF

v_gene: TRBV5-8
abundance: once
d_gene: TRBD2
j_gene: TRBJ2-3
CDR3nt: TGTGCCAGCAGCCAAGACAGGGGGACTAGCGGGGGAGATACGCAGTATTTT
CDR3aa: CASSQDRGTSGGDTQYF

v_gene: TRBV25-1
abundance: -
d_gene: -
j_gene: TRBJ1-1
CDR3nt: TGTGCCAGCAGTGAATCGGCCAGGTACACTGAAGCTTTCTTT
CDR3aa: CASSESARYTEAFF

v_gene: TRBV7-9
abundance: -
d_gene: -
j_gene: TRBJ2-5
CDR3nt: TGTGCCAGCAGGGCGGGGGCGAACAGAGAGACCCAGTACTTC
CDR3aa: CASRAGANRETQYF

v_gene: TRBV2
abundance: few
d_gene: TRBD2
j_gene: TRBJ2-7
CDR3nt: TGTGCCAGCAGTCCTCGGACGGGGGGGACCTCCGAGCAGTACTTC
CDR3aa: CASSPRTGGTSEQYF

v_gene: TRBV28
abundance: -
d_gene: -
j_gene: TRBJ2-7
CDR3nt: TGTGCCAGCAGCCCCGGACAGAGAACCTACGAGCAGTACTTC
CDR3aa: CASSPGQRTYEQYF

v_gene: TRBV9
abundance: -
d_gene: TRBD2
j_gene: TRBJ2-4
CDR3nt: TGTGCCAGCAGCGTTTGGGAGGGGGCCAAAAACATTCAGTACTTC
CDR3aa: CASSVWEGAKNIQYF

v_gene: TRBV14
abundance: once
d_gene: TRBD1
j_gene: TRBJ1-2
CDR3nt: TGTGCCAGCAGCCAAAGGCAGGGGGAGATCTATGGCTACACCTTC
CDR3aa: CASSQRQGEIYGYTF

v_gene: TRBV19
abundance: -
d_gene: TRBD1
j_gene: TRBJ2-2
CDR3nt: TGTGCCAGTAGTTCAGACAGGGTTACCGGGGAGCTGTTTTTT
CDR3aa: CASSSDRVTGELFF